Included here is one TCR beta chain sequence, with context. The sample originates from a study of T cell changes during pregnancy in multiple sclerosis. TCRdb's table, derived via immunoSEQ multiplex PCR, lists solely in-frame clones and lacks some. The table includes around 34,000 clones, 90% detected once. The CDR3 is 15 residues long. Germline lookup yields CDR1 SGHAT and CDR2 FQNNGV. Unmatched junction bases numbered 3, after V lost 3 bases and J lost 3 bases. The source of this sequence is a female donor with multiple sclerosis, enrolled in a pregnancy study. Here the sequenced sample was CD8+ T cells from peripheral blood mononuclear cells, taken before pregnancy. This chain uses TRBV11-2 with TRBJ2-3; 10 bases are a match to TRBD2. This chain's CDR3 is CASSFTSGTTDTQYF. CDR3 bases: TGTGCCAGCAGCTTTACTAGCGGGACTACAGATACGCAGTATTTT.